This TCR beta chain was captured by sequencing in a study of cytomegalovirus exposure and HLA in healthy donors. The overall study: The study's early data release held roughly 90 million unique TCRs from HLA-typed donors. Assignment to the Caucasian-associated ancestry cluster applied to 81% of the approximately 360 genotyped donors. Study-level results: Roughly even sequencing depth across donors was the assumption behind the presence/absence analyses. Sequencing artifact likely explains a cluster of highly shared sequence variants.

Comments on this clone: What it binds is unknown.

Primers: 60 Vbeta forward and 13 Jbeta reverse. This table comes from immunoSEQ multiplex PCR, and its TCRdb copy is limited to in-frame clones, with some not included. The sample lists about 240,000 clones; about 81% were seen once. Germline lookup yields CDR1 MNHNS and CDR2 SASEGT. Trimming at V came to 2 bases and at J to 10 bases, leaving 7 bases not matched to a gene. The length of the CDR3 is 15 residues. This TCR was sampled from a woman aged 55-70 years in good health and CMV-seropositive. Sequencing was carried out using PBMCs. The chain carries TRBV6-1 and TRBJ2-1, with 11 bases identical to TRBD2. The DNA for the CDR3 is TGTGCCAGCAGTGAACTTACTAGCGGGAGAGGGGAGCAGTTCTTC. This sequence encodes CASSELTSGRGEQFF.